This TCR beta chain was found in a study of T-cell reconstitution after alpha-beta-depleted transplantation in children. Study results and caveats: Newly produced T cells mostly accounted for T-cell counts and diversity one year post-transplant. Roughly two months post-transplant, alpha-beta T cells reportedly originated from several hundred graft clones that had expanded. Several patients had high TCRbeta diversity at day 60; it came from surviving recipient T cells and thymic progenitors.

This clonotype was seen at least ten times. Its specificity is unknown. Germline V lookup: CDR1 ENHRY, CDR2 SYGVKD. The length of the CDR3 is 15 residues. After removal of 6 bases from V and 7 bases from J, the junction contained 9 bases not matched to a gene. Preparation of the TCRbeta library involved a method that used unique molecular identifiers. TCRdb used MiXCR to reprocess the PCR reads, holding one entry per CDR3 protein. The sample yields 130,000 to 150,000 distinct CDR3 sequences, 8% to 10% seen once. The genes are TRBV10-3 and TRBJ2-1, with TRBD2 matching over 10 bases. The sequence came from a female patient aged 2 to 10 who had a stem cell transplant for congenital amegakaryocytic thrombocytopenia, so the T cells may come from the graft donor. The sequencing here drew on PBMCs, mostly from graft donor cells, taken 180 days after TCRalphabeta/CD19-depleted stem cell transplant. CDR3 bases: TGTGCCATCAGCGAAGGAGCGGGGGGGAAAAATGAGCAGTTCTTC. Residues: CAISEGAGGKNEQFF.